These 9 T cell receptor beta chains were sequenced from one sample in a study of shared clonotypes between healthy human individuals. The method was immunoSEQ multiplex PCR; TCRdb's version includes in-frame clones alone and lacks a portion of them. Of roughly 510,000 clones in the sample, about 79% were seen once. Sequenced: PBMCs. Receptors originate from a woman aged 35 to 49 in good health. Some clones in this sample may be carry-over from other donors' samples.

V is TRBV10-3 and J is TRBJ2-7; 12 bases map to TRBD1. Trimming cost V 6 bases and J 5 bases; bases outside gene matches: 2. CDR3 length: 13 amino acids. CDR1 ENHRY and CDR2 SYGVKD come from the germline V gene. The DNA for the CDR3 is TGTGCCATCAGGGGACAGGGGGCAGACGAGCAGTACTTC. Translation: CAIRGQGADEQYF.

A few counts support this clone. The chain employs TRBV29-1 and TRBJ2-4; tentative D call: TRBD1 (5 bases). CDR3 length: 15 amino acids. Germline loops: CDR1 SQVTM, CDR2 ANQGSEA. V lost 6 bases and J lost 2, with 17 bases in between. Written as DNA, the CDR3 is TGCAGCGTCTATTTGACAGTTACCTCCAAAAACATTCAGTACTTC. Its protein is CSVYLTVTSKNIQYF.

This clone occurred a few times. Distinct nucleotide sequences in the sample also encode this CDR3. The chain has TRBV5-1 and TRBJ2-7, with 10 bases matching TRBD1. The J segment lost 1 base and the V segment lost 0 bases, leaving 1 base of the junction unmatched. CDR3 length equals 15 residues. Germline V CDR1 and CDR2: SGHRS, YFSETQ. DNA for the CDR3: TGCGCCAGCAGCTTGGGGGACAGGGGATCCTACGAGCAGTACTTC. Protein product: CASSLGDRGSYEQYF. Variable domain in full (rest from reference TRBV5-1 and TRBJ2-7): KAGVTQTPRYLIKTRGQQVTLSCSPISGHRSVSWYQQTPGQGLQFLFEYFSETQRNKGNFPGRFSGRQFSNSRSEMNVSTLELGDSALYLCASSLGDRGSYEQYFGPGTRLTVT.

This clone was counted between two and nine times. This rearrangement joins TRBV5-1 to TRBJ1-4; 7 bases map to TRBD1. The CDR3 has 15 amino acids. V dropped 1 base and J dropped 0; count of bases not matched to a gene: 0. The germline V gene has CDR1 SGHRS and CDR2 YFSETQ. The CDR3 loop is CASSLRGPTNEKLFF. The CDR3 DNA is TGCGCCAGCAGCTTGAGGGGGCCAACTAATGAAAAACTGTTTTTT.

This rearrangement joins TRBV27 to TRBJ2-7; D gene uncertain. Germline CDR1 and CDR2: MNHEY and SMNVEV (reference sequence). V was cut by 3 bases and J by 3 bases, with 15 bases left in between. This CDR3 has 15 amino acids. The CDR3 nucleotides are TGTGCCAGCAGTTTCGCATCCGGAGTTCACTACGAGCAGTACTTC. Amino acids: CASSFASGVHYEQYF.

V and J are TRBV15 and TRBJ2-1; D not certain. V lost 0 bases and J lost 7, with 7 bases in between. Looked up from germline, CDR1 is LNHNV and CDR2 is YYDKDF (reference sequence). This CDR3 spans 13 amino acids. DNA for the CDR3: TGTGCCACCAGCAGAGATGGCCCGAATGAGCAGTTCTTC. Amino acids: CATSRDGPNEQFF. The entire variable domain, with the rest obtained from reference TRBV15 and TRBJ2-1, is as follows: DAMVIQNPRYQVTQFGKPVTLSCSQTLNHNVMYWYQQKSSQAPKLLFHYYDKDFNNEADTPDNFQSRRPNTSFCFLDIRSPGLGDTAMYLCATSRDGPNEQFFGPGTRLTVL.

This clone was seen repeatedly, ten times or more. DNA for the CDR3: TGTGCCAGCAGCTTGAAACTCGGAAACACCGGGGAGCTGTTTTTT. Encoded protein: CASSLKLGNTGELFF. The chain is built from TRBV5-4 and TRBJ2-2; no firm D call. V lost 1 base to trimming and J lost 2 bases, with 9 bases between them. The CDR3 is 15 residues long. Germline assignment: CDR1 SGHNT and CDR2 YYREEE (reference sequence).

With respect to this clone: The sample has other DNA sequences that encode this CDR3 too. The rearrangement joins TRBV6-5 to TRBJ2-7; 9 nucleotides line up with TRBD1. The CDR3 consists of 13 residues. The germline V gene has CDR1 MNHEY and CDR2 SVGAGI. The V and J ends lost 5 bases and 7 bases, in that order; junction bases with no gene match: 6. CDR3 loop: CASSPGTGWEQYF. The CDR3 nucleotides read TGTGCCAGCAGTCCCGGGACAGGGTGGGAGCAGTACTTC.

V is TRBV18 and J is TRBJ1-1, with a weak D call TRBD1 (6 bases). V was cut by 1 base and J by 4 bases, with 10 bases left in between. From germline, CDR1 is KGHSH and CDR2 LQKENI. The CDR3 loop spans 14 amino acids. The CDR3 nucleotides are TGTGCCAGCTCACCACGGGGGGCCGGCACTGAAGCTTTCTTT. It specifies CASSPRGAGTEAFF.